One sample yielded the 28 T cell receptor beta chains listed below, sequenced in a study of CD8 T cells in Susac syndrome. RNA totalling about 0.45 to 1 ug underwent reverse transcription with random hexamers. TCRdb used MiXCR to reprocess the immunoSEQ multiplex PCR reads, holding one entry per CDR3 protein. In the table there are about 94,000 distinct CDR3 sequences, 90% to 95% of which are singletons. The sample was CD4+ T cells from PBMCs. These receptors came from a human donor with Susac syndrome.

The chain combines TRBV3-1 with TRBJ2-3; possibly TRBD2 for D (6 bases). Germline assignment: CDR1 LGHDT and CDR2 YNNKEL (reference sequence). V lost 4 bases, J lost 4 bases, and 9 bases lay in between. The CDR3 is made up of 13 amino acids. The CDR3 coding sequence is TGTGCCAGCAGCCTAGGGACTCCAGATACGCAGTATTTT. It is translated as CASSLGTPDTQYF.

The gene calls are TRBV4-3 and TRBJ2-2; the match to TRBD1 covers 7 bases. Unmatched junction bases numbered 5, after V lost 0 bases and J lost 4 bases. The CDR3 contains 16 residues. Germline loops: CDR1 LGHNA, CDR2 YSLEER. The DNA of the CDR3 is TGCGCCAGCAGCCAAGAGTGGGACAGTGGCACCGGGGAGCTGTTTTTT. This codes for CASSQEWDSGTGELFF.

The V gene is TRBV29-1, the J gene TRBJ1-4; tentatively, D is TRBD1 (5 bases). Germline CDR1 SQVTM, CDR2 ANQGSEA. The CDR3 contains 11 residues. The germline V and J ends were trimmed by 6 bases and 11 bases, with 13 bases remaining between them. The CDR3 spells CSVDQGEKLFF. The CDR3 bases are TGCAGCGTCGATCAGGGTGAGAAACTGTTTTTT.

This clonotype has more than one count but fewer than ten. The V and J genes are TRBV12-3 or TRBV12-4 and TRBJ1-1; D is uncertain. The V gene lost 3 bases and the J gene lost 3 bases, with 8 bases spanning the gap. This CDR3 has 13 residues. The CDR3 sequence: CASSFGEDTEAFF. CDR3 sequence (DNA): TGTGCCAGCAGTTTTGGGGAGGACACTGAAGCTTTCTTT.

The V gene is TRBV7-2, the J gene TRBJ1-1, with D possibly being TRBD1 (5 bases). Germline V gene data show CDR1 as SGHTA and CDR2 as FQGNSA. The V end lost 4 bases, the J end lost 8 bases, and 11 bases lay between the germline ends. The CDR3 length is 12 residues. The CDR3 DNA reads TGTGCCAGCAGCTCGTACAGGATGGAAGCTTTCTTT. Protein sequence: CASSSYRMEAFF.

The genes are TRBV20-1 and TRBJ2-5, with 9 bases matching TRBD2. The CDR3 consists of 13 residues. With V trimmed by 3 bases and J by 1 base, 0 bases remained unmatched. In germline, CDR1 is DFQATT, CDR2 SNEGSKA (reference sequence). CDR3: CSARTSGQETQYF. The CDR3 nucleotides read TGCAGTGCTAGGACTAGCGGCCAAGAGACCCAGTACTTC.

Written as DNA, the CDR3 is TGTGCCAGCAGCGATCACAATGAGCAGTTCTTC. Residues: CASSDHNEQFF. This chain joins TRBV9 and TRBJ2-1, with D unclear. Trimming removed 3 bases from V and 5 bases from J, with 3 bases in between. The CDR3 contains 11 residues. In germline, CDR1 is SGDLS, CDR2 YYNGEE.

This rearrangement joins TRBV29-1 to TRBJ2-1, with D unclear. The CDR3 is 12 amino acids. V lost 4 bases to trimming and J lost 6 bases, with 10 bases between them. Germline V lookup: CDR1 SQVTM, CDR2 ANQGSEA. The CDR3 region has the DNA TGCAGCGTTGGAGGTTCCGGCAATGAGCAGTTCTTC. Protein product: CSVGGSGNEQFF.

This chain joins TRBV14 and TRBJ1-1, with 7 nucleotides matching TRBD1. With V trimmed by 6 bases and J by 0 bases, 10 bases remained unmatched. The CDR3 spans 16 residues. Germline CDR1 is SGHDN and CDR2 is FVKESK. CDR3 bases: TGTGCCAGCAGTAACAGGGGTAACACCATGAACACTGAAGCTTTCTTT. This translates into CASSNRGNTMNTEAFF.

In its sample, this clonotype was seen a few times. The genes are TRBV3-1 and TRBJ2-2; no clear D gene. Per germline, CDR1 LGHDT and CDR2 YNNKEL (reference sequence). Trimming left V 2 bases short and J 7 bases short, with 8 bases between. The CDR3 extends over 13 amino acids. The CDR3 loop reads CASSQRNDGELFF. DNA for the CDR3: TGTGCCAGCAGCCAAAGAAATGACGGGGAGCTGTTTTTT.

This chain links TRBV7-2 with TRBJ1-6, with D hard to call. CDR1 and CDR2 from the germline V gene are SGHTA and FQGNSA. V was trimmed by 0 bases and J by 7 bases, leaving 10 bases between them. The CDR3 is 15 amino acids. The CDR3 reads CASSLAAGTNSPLHF. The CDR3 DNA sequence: TGTGCCAGCAGCTTAGCCGCGGGTACGAATTCACCCCTCCACTTT.

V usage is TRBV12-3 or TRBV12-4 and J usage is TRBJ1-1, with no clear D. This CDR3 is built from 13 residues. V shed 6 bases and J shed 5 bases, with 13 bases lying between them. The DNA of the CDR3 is TGTGCCAGCAGCCCCTCCGCCGGGACTGAAGCTTTCTTT. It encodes CASSPSAGTEAFF.

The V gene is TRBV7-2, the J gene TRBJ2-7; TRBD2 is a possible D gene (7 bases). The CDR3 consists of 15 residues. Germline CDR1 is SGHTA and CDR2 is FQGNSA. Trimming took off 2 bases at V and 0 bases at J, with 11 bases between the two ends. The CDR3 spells CASSLRRGGSYEQYF. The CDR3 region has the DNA TGTGCCAGCAGCTTAAGGAGGGGGGGCTCCTACGAGCAGTACTTC.

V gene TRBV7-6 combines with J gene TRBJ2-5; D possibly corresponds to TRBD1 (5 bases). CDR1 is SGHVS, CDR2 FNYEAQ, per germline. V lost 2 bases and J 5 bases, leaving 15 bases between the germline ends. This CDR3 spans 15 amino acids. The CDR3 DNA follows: TGTGCCAGCAGCTTACGTTGGGGCCTTGGGGAGACCCAGTACTTC. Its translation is CASSLRWGLGETQYF.

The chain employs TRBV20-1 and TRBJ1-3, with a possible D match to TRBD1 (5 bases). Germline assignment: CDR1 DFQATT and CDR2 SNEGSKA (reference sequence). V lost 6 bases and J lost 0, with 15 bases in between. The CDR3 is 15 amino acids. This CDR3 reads CSAGKGTTSGNTIYF. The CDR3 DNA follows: TGCAGTGCCGGGAAGGGGACCACCTCTGGAAACACCATATATTTT.

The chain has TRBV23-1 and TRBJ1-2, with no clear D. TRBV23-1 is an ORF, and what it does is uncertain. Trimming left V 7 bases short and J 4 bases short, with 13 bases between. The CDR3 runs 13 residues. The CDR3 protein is CASNPRALYGYTF. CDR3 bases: TGCGCCAGCAACCCACGAGCGCTCTATGGCTACACCTTC.

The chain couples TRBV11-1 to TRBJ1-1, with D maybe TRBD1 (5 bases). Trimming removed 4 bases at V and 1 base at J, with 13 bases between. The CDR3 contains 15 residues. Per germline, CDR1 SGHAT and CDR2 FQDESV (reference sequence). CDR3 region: CASSWGGSGNTEAFF. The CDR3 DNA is TGTGCCAGCAGCTGGGGCGGGAGCGGGAACACTGAAGCTTTCTTT.

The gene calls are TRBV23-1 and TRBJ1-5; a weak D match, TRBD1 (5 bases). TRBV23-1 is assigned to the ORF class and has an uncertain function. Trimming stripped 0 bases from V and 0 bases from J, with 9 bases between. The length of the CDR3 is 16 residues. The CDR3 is CASSQSRGNSNQPQHF. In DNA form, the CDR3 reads TGCGCCAGCAGTCAATCGCGGGGGAATAGCAATCAGCCCCAGCATTTT.

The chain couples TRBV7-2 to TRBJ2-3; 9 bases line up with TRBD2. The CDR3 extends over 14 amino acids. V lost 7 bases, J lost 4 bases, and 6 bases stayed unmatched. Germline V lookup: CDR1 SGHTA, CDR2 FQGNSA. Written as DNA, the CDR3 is TGTGCCAGCAACCTAGCGGGGCCTCCAGATACGCAGTATTTT. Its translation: CASNLAGPPDTQYF.

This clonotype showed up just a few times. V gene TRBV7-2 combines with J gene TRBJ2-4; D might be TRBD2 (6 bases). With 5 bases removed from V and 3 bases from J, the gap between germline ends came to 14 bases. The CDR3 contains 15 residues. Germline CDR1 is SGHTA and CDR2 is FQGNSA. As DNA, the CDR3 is TGTGCCAGCAGCACTACACGGGGAGGCAAAAACATTCAGTACTTC. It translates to CASSTTRGGKNIQYF.

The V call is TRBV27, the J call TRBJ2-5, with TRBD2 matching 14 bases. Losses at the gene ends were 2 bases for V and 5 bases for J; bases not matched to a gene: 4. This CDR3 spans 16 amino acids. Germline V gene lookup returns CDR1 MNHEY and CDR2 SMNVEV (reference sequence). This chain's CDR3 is CASSLGLAGGSETQYF. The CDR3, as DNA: TGTGCCAGCAGTTTAGGACTAGCGGGGGGATCTGAGACCCAGTACTTC.

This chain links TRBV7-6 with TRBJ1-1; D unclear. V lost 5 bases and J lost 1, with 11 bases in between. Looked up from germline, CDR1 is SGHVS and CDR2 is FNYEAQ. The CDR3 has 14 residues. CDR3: CASSLRAGNTEAFF. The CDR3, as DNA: TGTGCCAGCAGCCTCCGGGCAGGGAACACTGAAGCTTTCTTT.

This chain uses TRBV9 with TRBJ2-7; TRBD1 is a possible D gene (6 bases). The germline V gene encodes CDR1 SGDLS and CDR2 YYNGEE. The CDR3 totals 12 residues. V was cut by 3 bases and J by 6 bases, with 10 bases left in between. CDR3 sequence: CASSAQGSEQYF. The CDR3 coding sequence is TGTGCCAGCAGCGCACAGGGTTCCGAGCAGTACTTC.

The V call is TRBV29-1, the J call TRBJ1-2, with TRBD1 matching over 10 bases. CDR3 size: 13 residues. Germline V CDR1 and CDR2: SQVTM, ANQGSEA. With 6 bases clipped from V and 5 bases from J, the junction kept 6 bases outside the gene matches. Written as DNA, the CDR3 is TGCAGCGTCACCGGACAGGGGGGGTATGGCTACACCTTC. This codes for CSVTGQGGYGYTF.

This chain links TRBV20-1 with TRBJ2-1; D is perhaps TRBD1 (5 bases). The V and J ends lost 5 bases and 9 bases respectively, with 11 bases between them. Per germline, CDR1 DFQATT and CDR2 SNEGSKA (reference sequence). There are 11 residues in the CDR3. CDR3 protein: CSASRGGEQFF. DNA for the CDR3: TGCAGTGCTTCTAGGGGTGGTGAGCAGTTCTTC.

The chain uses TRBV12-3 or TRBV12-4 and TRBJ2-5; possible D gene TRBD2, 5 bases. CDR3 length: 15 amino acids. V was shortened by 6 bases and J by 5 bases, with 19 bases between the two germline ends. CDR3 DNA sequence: TGTGCCAGCAGCGGGCCTTACCAGCGGCTGGAGACCCAGTACTTC. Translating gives CASSGPYQRLETQYF.

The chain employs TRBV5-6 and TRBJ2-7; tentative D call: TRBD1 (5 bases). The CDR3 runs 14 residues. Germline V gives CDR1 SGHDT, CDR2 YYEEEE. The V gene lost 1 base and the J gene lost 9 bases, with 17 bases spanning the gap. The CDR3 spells CASSLRQTYQGQYF. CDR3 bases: TGTGCCAGCAGCTTGCGACAGACCTACCAGGGGCAGTACTTC.

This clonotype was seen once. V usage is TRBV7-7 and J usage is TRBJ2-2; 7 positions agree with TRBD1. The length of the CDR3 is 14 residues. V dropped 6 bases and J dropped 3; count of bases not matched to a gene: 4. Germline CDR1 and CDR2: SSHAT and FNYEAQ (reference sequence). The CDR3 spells CASSRDRDTGELFF. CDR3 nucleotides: TGTGCCAGCAGTCGGGACAGAGACACCGGGGAGCTGTTTTTT.